There are a few counts of the clone carrying this T cell receptor (beta chain). Its target is not known. Primed by a sample-barcoded 5' primer and a J-beta primer mix, a second PCR proceeded for about 7 to 11 cycles. The template-switch adaptor was a 5' adaptor with 12 random nucleotides. It tagged each cDNA molecule. In TCRdb, the 5' RACE reads were re-called with MiXCR into one record per CDR3 protein. This table has some 370,000 distinct CDR3 sequences, more than 45% appearing once. The sample is drawn from a study of blood T cells in healthy people across ages. V was trimmed by 2 bases and J by 0 bases, leaving 5 bases between them. Germline CDR1 is GTSNPN and CDR2 is SVGIG (reference sequence). The CDR3 consists of 12 residues. Study findings and constraints: Age advanced and TCR beta diversity per million T cells fell, roughly linearly. The study found TCR beta diversity correlated strongly with naive T cell percentage.

The chain employs TRBV30 and TRBJ2-7; no clear D gene. Material: blood. This clonotype originated in a man aged 60 to 69 in good health. This CDR3 is CAWSLGSYEQYF. The CDR3 region has the DNA TGTGCCTGGAGTCTGGGCTCCTACGAGCAGTACTTC.